The 7 T cell receptor beta chains listed next were all sequenced from one sample in a study of beta chain features in type 1 diabetes (dated by TCRdb to the late 2010s). Findings and caveats that apply to the study as a whole: Type 1 diabetes patients showed a moderate but significant shortening of TCRB CDR3 length in all four CD4+ subsets.

Library preparation employed the immunoSEQ multiplex PCR assay. All of the isolated RNA was reverse transcribed with the High Capacity cDNA Reverse Transcription Kit, so expressed TCRB transcripts were sequenced. Entries here come from immuneACCESS through TCRdb and include only in-frame sequences with V and J called. Some clones fail to appear in such tables; in the studies checked, an unresolved V gene covers under half of the shortfall, and the cause of the remainder is unknown. In all, the sample holds 250,000 to 350,000 clones, and roughly an eighth of those were seen once. The ten biggest clones cover about 0.017% of the sample. Antigen specificity for these receptors is unknown. Source material: naive CD4+ T cells from blood. Explained via the paper, the cell subset or site label denotes: true naive CD4+ T cells. Receptors originate from a man under 40 with type 1 diabetes.

This clone was detected only a few times. The chain recombines TRBV6-1 with TRBJ1-2, with a possible D match to TRBD1 (6 bases). Germline V gene lookup returns CDR1 MNHNS and CDR2 SASEGT. The CDR3 has 15 amino acids. Deletions cut 1 base from V and 5 bases from J, with 14 bases between. In DNA, the CDR3 is TGTGCCAGCAGTGAAGACAGGGATCATTTGTATGGCTACACCTTC. This encodes CASSEDRDHLYGYTF.

In its sample, this clone was seen a few times. The V and J genes are TRBV7-9 and TRBJ2-1, with 8 bases identical to TRBD1. This CDR3 is built from 17 residues. Germline V lookup: CDR1 SEHNR, CDR2 FQNEAQ (reference sequence). With V trimmed by 4 bases and J by 2 bases, 10 bases remained unmatched. The CDR3, as DNA: TGTGCCAGCAGCTCAGAGGCCGGGACAGGACCCTACAATGAGCAGTTCTTC. Translating it yields CASSSEAGTGPYNEQFF.

This clone occurred many times. The chain combines TRBV23-1 with TRBJ2-3; TRBD1 is a possible D gene (5 bases). TRBV23-1 belongs to the ORF category, with a function that is uncertain. The V end lost 4 bases, the J end lost 5 bases, and 10 bases lay between the germline ends. The length of the CDR3 is 13 residues. CDR3 nucleotides: TGCGCCAGCAGTCGACAGCGTGGAGATACGCAGTATTTT. It encodes CASSRQRGDTQYF.

V is TRBV29-1 and J is TRBJ1-1; 7 bases are shared with TRBD1. Germline CDR1 and CDR2: SQVTM and ANQGSEA. The CDR3 consists of 13 residues. The V and J ends lost 6 bases and 0 bases, in that order; junction bases with no gene match: 4. CDR3 sequence (DNA): TGCAGCGTGGGACAGAAGATGAACACTGAAGCTTTCTTT. Translated, it gives CSVGQKMNTEAFF.

The rearrangement joins TRBV2 to TRBJ2-3, with D unresolved. CDR1 SNHLY and CDR2 FYNNEI come from the germline V gene. The germline V and J ends were trimmed by 5 bases and 4 bases, with 7 bases remaining between them. The CDR3 spans 12 residues. DNA of the CDR3: TGTGCCAGCAGTTATAGTGCAGATACGCAGTATTTT. Its translation: CASSYSADTQYF.

This rearrangement joins TRBV18 to TRBJ1-2, with D possibly being TRBD1 (6 bases). V gave up 3 bases and J gave up 8 bases, with 16 bases separating them. The germline V gene encodes CDR1 KGHSH and CDR2 LQKENI. The CDR3 consists of 14 residues. The CDR3 region is CASSPPSGARGYTF. CDR3 coding DNA: TGTGCCAGCTCACCTCCATCAGGGGCTAGAGGCTACACCTTC.

This clone came up a few times. V gene TRBV27 combines with J gene TRBJ2-5; TRBD2 matches 11 bases. V lost 5 bases and J lost 2; bases outside the gene matches: 4. Germline V gives CDR1 MNHEY, CDR2 SMNVEV (reference sequence). The CDR3 runs 15 residues. The CDR3 sequence: CASSILAGGQETQYF. The DNA of the CDR3 is TGTGCCAGCAGTATCCTAGCGGGGGGACAAGAGACCCAGTACTTC.